A selection of T cell receptor beta chains follows, all from one sample in a study of OX40 agonist ivuxolimab in advanced cancers. Clones were read by immunoSEQ multiplex PCR, and TCRdb kept only the in-frame ones, dropping some. The sample holds over 55,000 clones, 85% to 90% seen once. The source was CD4+ or CD8+ T cells sorted from blood, collected in a trial of the OX40 agonist ivuxolimab. These receptors all come from an adult with an advanced solid tumor such as melanoma, head and neck, liver or kidney cancer. Each CDR3 is given with its conserved first and last residue. The order of the fields is D gene, clone size, V gene, J gene, CDR3 protein, CDR3 DNA. A D gene is named only where the DNA matches it firmly. Only part of the rows carry a size: once, few, many, or a class if the clone is expanded.

D: TRBD2
size: -
V: TRBV6-4
J: TRBJ2-3
CDR3: CASSELAGGRDTQYF
DNA: TGTGCCAGCAGTGAACTAGCGGGAGGACGGGATACGCAGTATTTT

D: -
size: -
V: TRBV29-1
J: TRBJ1-2
CDR3: CSVGGGNGYYGYTF
DNA: TGCAGCGTTGGGGGGGGAAATGGATACTATGGCTACACCTTC

D: -
size: -
V: TRBV5-6
J: TRBJ2-7
CDR3: CASSLEGVGSYEQYF
DNA: TGTGCCAGCAGCTTGGAAGGGGTAGGGAGCTACGAGCAGTACTTC

D: TRBD1
size: -
V: TRBV10-1
J: TRBJ2-7
CDR3: CASSEDRDRRRSYEQYF
DNA: TGCGCCAGCAGTGAAGACCGGGACAGGCGGCGGTCCTACGAGCAGTACTTC

D: -
size: -
V: TRBV2
J: TRBJ2-1
CDR3: CASSERGGETYNEQFF
DNA: TGTGCCAGCAGTGAACGGGGCGGAGAGACCTACAATGAGCAGTTCTTC

D: -
size: -
V: TRBV29-1
J: TRBJ2-2
CDR3: CSVEGPAPGELFF
DNA: TGCAGCGTTGAAGGGCCGGCCCCCGGGGAGCTGTTTTTT

D: TRBD1
size: -
V: TRBV10-1
J: TRBJ2-7
CDR3: CASSATGGSYEQYF
DNA: TGCGCCAGCAGTGCGACAGGGGGTAGTTACGAGCAGTACTTC

D: -
size: -
V: TRBV7-9
J: TRBJ1-2
CDR3: CASTRTGPNYGYTF
DNA: TGTGCCAGCACCCGGACGGGCCCTAACTATGGCTACACCTTC

D: -
size: once
V: TRBV7-3
J: TRBJ2-3
CDR3: CASSLGKNTDTQYF
DNA: TGTGCCAGCAGCTTAGGGAAAAACACAGATACGCAGTATTTT

D: TRBD2
size: once
V: TRBV14
J: TRBJ2-3
CDR3: CASSLRTSGSTDTQYF
DNA: TGTGCCAGCAGCCTGCGGACTAGCGGGTCCACAGATACGCAGTATTTT

D: -
size: -
V: TRBV9
J: TRBJ1-3
CDR3: CASSVSHSGNTIYF
DNA: TGTGCCAGCAGCGTAAGCCACTCTGGAAACACCATATATTTT

D: -
size: -
V: TRBV18
J: TRBJ2-3
CDR3: CASSPNSVGLFGDTQYF
DNA: TGTGCCAGCTCACCTAATTCTGTCGGGTTGTTTGGAGATACGCAGTATTTT

D: TRBD1
size: -
V: TRBV7-9
J: TRBJ1-4
CDR3: CASSVGQSATNEKLFF
DNA: TGTGCCAGCAGTGTGGGACAGTCTGCAACTAATGAAAAACTGTTTTTT